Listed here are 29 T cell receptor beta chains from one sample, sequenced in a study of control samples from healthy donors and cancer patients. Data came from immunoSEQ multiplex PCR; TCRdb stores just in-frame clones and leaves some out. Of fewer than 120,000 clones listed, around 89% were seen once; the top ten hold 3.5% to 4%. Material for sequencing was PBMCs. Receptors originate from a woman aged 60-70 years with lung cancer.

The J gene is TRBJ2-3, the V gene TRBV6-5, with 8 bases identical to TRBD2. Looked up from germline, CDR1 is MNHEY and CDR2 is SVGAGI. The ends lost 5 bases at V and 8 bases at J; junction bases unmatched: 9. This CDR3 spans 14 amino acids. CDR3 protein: CASSQAGGGGTQYF. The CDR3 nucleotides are TGTGCCAGCAGTCAGGCGGGGGGCGGGGGTACGCAGTATTTT.

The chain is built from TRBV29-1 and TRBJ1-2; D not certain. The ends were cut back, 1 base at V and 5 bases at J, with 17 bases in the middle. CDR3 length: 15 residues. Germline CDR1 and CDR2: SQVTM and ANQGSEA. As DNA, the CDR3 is TGCAGCGTTGAAGCAGTGACGGGTTCTCATTATGGCTACACCTTC. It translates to CSVEAVTGSHYGYTF.

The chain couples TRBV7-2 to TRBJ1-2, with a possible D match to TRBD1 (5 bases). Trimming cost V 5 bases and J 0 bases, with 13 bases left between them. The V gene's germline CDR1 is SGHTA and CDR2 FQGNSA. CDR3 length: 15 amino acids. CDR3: CASSPDSSSNYGYTF. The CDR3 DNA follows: TGTGCCAGCAGCCCCGACAGCTCTTCTAACTATGGCTACACCTTC. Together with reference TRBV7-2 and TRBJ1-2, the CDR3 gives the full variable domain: GAGVSQSPSNKVTEKGKDVELRCDPISGHTALYWYRQSLGQGLEFLIYFQGNSAPDKSGLPSDRFSAERTGGSVSTLTIQRTQQEDSAVYLCASSPDSSSNYGYTFGSGTRLTVV.

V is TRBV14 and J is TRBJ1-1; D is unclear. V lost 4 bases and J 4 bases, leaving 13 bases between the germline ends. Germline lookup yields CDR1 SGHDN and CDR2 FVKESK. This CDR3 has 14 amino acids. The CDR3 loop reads CASSLVSGITEAFF. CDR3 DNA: TGTGCCAGCAGCCTGGTTTCGGGGATCACTGAAGCTTTCTTT.

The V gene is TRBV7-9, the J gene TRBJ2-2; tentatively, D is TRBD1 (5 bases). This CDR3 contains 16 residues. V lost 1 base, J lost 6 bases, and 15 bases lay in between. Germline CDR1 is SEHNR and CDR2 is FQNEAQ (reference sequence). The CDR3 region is CASSLGQKAESGELFF. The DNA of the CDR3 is TGTGCCAGCAGCTTAGGACAGAAGGCGGAGTCCGGGGAGCTGTTTTTT. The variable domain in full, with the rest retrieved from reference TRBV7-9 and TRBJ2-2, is DTGVSQNPRHKITKRGQNVTFRCDPISEHNRLYWYRQTLGQGPEFLTYFQNEAQLEKSRLLSDRFSAERPKGSFSTLEIQRTEQGDSAMYLCASSLGQKAESGELFFGEGSRLTVL.

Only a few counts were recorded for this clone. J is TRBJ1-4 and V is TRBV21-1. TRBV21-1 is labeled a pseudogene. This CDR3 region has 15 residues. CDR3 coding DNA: TGTGCCAGCAGCAAAGTAGGGACGACTAATGAAAAACTGTTTTTT. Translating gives CASSKVGTTNEKLFF.

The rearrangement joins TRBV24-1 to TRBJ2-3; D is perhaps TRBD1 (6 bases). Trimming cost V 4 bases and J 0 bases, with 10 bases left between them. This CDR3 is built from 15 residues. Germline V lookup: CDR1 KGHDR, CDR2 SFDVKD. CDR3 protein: CATSEAGASTDTQYF. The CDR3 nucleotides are TGTGCCACCAGTGAAGCAGGGGCAAGCACAGATACGCAGTATTTT.

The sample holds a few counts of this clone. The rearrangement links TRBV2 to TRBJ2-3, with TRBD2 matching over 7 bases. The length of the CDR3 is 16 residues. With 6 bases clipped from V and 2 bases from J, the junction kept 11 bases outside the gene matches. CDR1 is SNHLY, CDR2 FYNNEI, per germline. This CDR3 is CASSPLFGGTTDTQYF. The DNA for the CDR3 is TGTGCCAGCAGCCCCCTTTTCGGGGGGACCACAGATACGCAGTATTTT. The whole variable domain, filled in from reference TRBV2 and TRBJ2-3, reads EPEVTQTPSHQVTQMGQEVILRCVPISNHLYFYWYRQILGQKVEFLVSFYNNEISEKSEIFDDQFSVERPDGSNFTLKIRSTKLEDSAMYFCASSPLFGGTTDTQYFGPGTRLTVL.

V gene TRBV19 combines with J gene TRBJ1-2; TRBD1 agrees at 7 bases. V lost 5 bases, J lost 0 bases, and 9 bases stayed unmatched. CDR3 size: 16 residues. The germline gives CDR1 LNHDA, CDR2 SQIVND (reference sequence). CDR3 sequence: CASSRRDRGTNYGYTF. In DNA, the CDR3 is TGTGCCAGTAGTCGCCGGGACAGAGGGACTAACTATGGCTACACCTTC.

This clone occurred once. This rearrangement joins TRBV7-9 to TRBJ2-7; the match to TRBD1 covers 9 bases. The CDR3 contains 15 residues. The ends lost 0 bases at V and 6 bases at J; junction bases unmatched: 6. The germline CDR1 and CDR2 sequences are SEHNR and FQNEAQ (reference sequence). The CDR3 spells CASSLAGTGPFEQYF. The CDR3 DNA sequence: TGTGCCAGCAGCTTAGCCGGGACAGGGCCTTTCGAGCAGTACTTC.

CDR3 nucleotides: TGTGCCAGCTCACCACCAAGTACGGTGAACACTGAAGCTTTCTTT. This codes for CASSPPSTVNTEAFF. The J gene is TRBJ1-1, the V gene TRBV18; D is undetermined. Trimming shortened V by 0 bases and J by 0 bases, and 8 bases separated the two germline ends. The CDR3 runs to 15 residues. Germline V gives CDR1 KGHSH, CDR2 LQKENI.

CDR3 region: CASSPDRWTSGSTDTQYF. The CDR3, as DNA: TGTGCCAGCTCACCCGACAGGTGGACTAGCGGGAGCACAGATACGCAGTATTTT. The chain employs TRBV18 and TRBJ2-3; 11 bases are a match to TRBD2. CDR3 size: 18 residues. After removal of 3 bases from V and 0 bases from J, the junction contained 8 bases not matched to a gene. Germline CDR1 is KGHSH and CDR2 is LQKENI.

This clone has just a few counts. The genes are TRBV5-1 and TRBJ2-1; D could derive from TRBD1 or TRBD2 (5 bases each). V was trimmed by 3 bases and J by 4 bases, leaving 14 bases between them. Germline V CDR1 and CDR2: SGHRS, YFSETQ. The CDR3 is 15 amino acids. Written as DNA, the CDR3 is TGCGCCAGCAGCTCCTCCCCGGGACCATACAATGAGCAGTTCTTC. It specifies CASSSSPGPYNEQFF. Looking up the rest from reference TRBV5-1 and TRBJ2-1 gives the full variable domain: KAGVTQTPRYLIKTRGQQVTLSCSPISGHRSVSWYQQTPGQGLQFLFEYFSETQRNKGNFPGRFSGRQFSNSRSEMNVSTLELGDSALYLCASSSSPGPYNEQFFGPGTRLTVL.

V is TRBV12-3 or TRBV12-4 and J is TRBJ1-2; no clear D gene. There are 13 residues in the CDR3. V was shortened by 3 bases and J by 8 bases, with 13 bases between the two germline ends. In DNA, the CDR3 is TGTGCCAGCAGTTTGGAAGGTTCCTACGGCTACACCTTC. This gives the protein CASSLEGSYGYTF.

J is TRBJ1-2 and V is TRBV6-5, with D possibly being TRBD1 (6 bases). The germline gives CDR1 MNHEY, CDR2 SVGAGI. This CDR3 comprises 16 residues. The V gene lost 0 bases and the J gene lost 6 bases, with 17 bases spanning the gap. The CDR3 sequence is CASSYSSVRGRHGYTF. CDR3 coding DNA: TGTGCCAGCAGTTACTCGAGTGTCAGGGGACGTCATGGCTACACCTTC.

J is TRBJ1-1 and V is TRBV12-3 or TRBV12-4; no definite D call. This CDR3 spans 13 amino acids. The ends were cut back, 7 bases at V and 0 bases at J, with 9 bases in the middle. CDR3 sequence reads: CASNPWVNTEAFF. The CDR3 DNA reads TGTGCCAGCAACCCATGGGTGAACACTGAAGCTTTCTTT.

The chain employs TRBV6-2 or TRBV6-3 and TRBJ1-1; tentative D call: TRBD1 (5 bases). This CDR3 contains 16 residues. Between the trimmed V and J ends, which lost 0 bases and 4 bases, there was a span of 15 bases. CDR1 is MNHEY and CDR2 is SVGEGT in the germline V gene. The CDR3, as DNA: TGTGCCAGCAGTTACTCGCTAGGGGAAGTCCCCACTGAAGCTTTCTTT. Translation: CASSYSLGEVPTEAFF.

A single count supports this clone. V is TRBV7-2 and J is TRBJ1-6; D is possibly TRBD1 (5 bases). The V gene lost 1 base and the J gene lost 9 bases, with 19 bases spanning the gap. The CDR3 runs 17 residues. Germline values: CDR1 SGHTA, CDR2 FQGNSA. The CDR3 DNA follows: TGTGCCAGCAGCTTAGTGGGGGGACGAATCCGAGGTTCACCCCTCCACTTT. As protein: CASSLVGGRIRGSPLHF.

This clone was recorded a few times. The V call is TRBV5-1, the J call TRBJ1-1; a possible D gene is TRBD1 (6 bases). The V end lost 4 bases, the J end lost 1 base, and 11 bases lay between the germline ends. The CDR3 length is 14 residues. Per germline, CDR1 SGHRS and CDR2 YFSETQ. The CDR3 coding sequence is TGCGCCAGCAGCCCGGGACATTCGAACACTGAAGCTTTCTTT. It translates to CASSPGHSNTEAFF.

The CDR3 nucleotides read TGTGCCAGCAGCCGTCGTGTGATGAACACTGAAGCTTTCTTT. This codes for CASSRRVMNTEAFF. This chain links TRBV3-1 (or the pseudogene TRBV3-2) with TRBJ1-1, with D unclear. Germline CDR1 reads LGHDT; CDR2 reads YNNKEL (reference sequence). Trimming cost V 4 bases and J 0 bases, with 9 bases left between them. The CDR3 has 14 residues.

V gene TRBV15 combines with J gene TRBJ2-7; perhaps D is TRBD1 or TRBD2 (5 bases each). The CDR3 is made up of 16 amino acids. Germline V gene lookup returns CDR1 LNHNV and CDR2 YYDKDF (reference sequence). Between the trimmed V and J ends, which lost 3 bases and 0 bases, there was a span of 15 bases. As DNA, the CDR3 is TGTGCCACCAGCAGGGACTCCAGGGTCAGCTCCTACGAGCAGTACTTC. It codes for CATSRDSRVSSYEQYF.

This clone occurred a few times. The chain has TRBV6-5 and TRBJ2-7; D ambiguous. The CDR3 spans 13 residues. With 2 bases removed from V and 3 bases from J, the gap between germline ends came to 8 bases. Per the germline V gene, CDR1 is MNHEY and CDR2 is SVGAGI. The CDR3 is CASSYRRGYEQYF. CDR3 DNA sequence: TGTGCCAGCAGTTACCGGAGAGGCTACGAGCAGTACTTC.

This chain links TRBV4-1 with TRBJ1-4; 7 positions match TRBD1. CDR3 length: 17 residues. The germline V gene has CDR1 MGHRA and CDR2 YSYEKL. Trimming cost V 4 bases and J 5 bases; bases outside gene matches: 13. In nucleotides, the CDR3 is TGCGCCAGCAGCCTACTAGCCCCGACAGGGCCGAATGAAAAACTGTTTTTT. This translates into CASSLLAPTGPNEKLFF.

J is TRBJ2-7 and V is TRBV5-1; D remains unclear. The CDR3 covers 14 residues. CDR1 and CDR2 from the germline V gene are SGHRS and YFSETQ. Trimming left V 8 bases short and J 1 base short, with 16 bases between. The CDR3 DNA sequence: TGCGCCAGTAAAACTGGACCTACTTCCTACGAGCAGTACTTC. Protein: CASKTGPTSYEQYF. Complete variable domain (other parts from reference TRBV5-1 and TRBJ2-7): KAGVTQTPRYLIKTRGQQVTLSCSPISGHRSVSWYQQTPGQGLQFLFEYFSETQRNKGNFPGRFSGRQFSNSRSEMNVSTLELGDSALYLCASKTGPTSYEQYFGPGTRLTVT.

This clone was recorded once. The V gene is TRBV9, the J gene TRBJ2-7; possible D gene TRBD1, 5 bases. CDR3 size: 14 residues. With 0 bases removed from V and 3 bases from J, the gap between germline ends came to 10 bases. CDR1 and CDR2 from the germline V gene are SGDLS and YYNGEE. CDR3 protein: CASSVGTPFYEQYF. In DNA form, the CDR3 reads TGTGCCAGCAGCGTAGGGACACCTTTCTACGAGCAGTACTTC.

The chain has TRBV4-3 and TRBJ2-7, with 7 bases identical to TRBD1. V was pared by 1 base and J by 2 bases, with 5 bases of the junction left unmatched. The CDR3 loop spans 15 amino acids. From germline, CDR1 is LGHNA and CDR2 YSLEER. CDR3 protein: CASSQVGDSPYEQYF. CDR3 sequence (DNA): TGCGCCAGCAGCCAAGTCGGGGACAGCCCCTACGAGCAGTACTTC.

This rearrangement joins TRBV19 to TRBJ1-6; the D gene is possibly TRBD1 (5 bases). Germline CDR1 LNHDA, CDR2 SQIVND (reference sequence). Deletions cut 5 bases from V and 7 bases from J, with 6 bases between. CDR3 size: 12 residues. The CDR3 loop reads CASSYRNSPLHF. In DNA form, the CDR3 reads TGTGCCAGTAGTTACAGGAATTCACCCCTCCACTTT.

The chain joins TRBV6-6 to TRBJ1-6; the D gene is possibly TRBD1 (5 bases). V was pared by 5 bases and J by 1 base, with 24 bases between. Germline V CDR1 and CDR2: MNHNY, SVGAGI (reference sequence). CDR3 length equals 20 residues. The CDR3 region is CASSPRGSWQIGSYNSPLHF. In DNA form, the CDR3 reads TGTGCCAGCAGTCCGCGGGGCTCCTGGCAGATCGGATCCTATAATTCACCCCTCCACTTT.

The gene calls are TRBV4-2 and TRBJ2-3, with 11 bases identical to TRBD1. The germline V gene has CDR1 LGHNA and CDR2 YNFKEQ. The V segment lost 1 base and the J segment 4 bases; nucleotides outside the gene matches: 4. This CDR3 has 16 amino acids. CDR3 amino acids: CASSQAPGQGADTQYF. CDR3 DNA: TGTGCCAGCAGCCAAGCTCCGGGACAGGGGGCAGATACGCAGTATTTT.